Shown below are 27 T cell receptor beta chains from a single sample sequenced in a study of blood T cell repertoires in COVID-19. Sequencing was performed with immunoSEQ multiplex PCR; in TCRdb, only in-frame clones are kept and a portion is missing. In the table there are approximately 500,000 clones, 75% to 90% of which are singletons. Sequencing input: peripheral blood. The receptor set was obtained from a man aged 18 to 29 with COVID-19, enrolled during active disease.

The chain combines TRBV30 with TRBJ2-5; perhaps TRBD1 as D (5 bases). V shed 1 base and J shed 5 bases, with 11 bases lying between them. The CDR3 is 13 amino acids. Germline V gene sequence: CDR1 GTSNPN, CDR2 SVGIG (reference sequence). The CDR3 DNA sequence: TGTGCCTGGAGTGGACAGCTTGAGGAGACCCAGTACTTC. Translation gives CAWSGQLEETQYF.

The chain carries TRBV5-6 and TRBJ2-5; 9 bases align to TRBD2. CDR3 length: 14 residues. Germline CDR1 SGHDT, CDR2 YYEEEE. With 4 bases clipped from V and 7 bases from J, the junction kept 8 bases outside the gene matches. The CDR3 is CASSPGTSFGTQYF. The CDR3 DNA is TGTGCCAGCAGCCCCGGGACTAGCTTTGGGACCCAGTACTTC.

In DNA form, the CDR3 reads TGTGCCAGCAGTTCCCCGCGGGGGGACTCCTACGAGCAGTACTTC. Amino acids: CASSSPRGDSYEQYF. The chain uses TRBV6-1 and TRBJ2-7; 8 bases align to TRBD2. With 5 bases clipped from V and 0 bases from J, the junction kept 6 bases outside the gene matches. Germline CDR1 is MNHNS and CDR2 is SASEGT. The CDR3 extends over 15 amino acids.

V usage is TRBV5-1 and J usage is TRBJ2-7; TRBD2 matches 7 bases. The CDR3 extends over 14 amino acids. Germline V gene lookup returns CDR1 SGHRS and CDR2 YFSETQ. V lost 4 bases to trimming and J lost 2 bases; unmatched junction nucleotides: 6. The CDR3 bases are TGCGCCAGCAGCCGGGGGGTCTCGGCCTACGAGCAGTACTTC. Encoded protein: CASSRGVSAYEQYF.

This chain links TRBV2 with TRBJ1-1; D uncertain. CDR3 length: 13 amino acids. Looked up from germline, CDR1 is SNHLY and CDR2 is FYNNEI. Trimming removed 2 bases at V and 4 bases at J, with 8 bases between. CDR3 sequence (DNA): TGTGCCAGCAGTGAACGTATCGTCACTGAAGCTTTCTTT. Translation: CASSERIVTEAFF.

V is TRBV6-6 and J is TRBJ2-7, with D perhaps TRBD2 (6 bases). The CDR3 sequence is 15 residues long. Trimming left V 1 base short and J 3 bases short, with 13 bases between. Germline-derived CDR1 and CDR2 are MNHNY and SVGAGI (reference sequence). The CDR3: CASSYLEGRGYEQYF. The CDR3 nucleotides are TGTGCCAGCAGTTACTTGGAGGGAAGGGGCTACGAGCAGTACTTC.

The chain carries TRBV19 and TRBJ1-1; possibly TRBD1 for D (5 bases). The CDR3 spans 12 residues. Trimming pared 3 bases from V and 8 bases from J, leaving 10 bases between. Germline lookup yields CDR1 LNHDA and CDR2 SQIVND (reference sequence). DNA for the CDR3: TGTGCCAGTAGTATGCAAGGGGTGGAAGCTTTCTTT. Protein: CASSMQGVEAFF.

The chain has TRBV6-5 and TRBJ1-2; D gene ambiguous. There are 12 residues in the CDR3. The V and J ends lost 6 bases and 5 bases respectively, with 10 bases between them. Germline V gene sequence: CDR1 MNHEY, CDR2 SVGAGI. The CDR3 sequence is CASRTGRYGYTF. The CDR3 DNA follows: TGTGCCAGCAGGACCGGGAGATATGGCTACACCTTC.

This rearrangement joins TRBV25-1 to TRBJ2-2; maybe TRBD1 (5 bases). The CDR3 runs 14 residues. Trimming took off 6 bases at V and 4 bases at J, with 12 bases between the two ends. The V gene's germline CDR1 is MGHDK and CDR2 SYGVNS. The CDR3 nucleotides are TGTGCCAGCAGCAACCCCGACAGCACCGGGGAGCTGTTTTTT. Translation: CASSNPDSTGELFF. The full variable domain, rest sourced from reference TRBV25-1 and TRBJ2-2, is EADIYQTPRYLVIGTGKKITLECSQTMGHDKMYWYQQDPGMELHLIHYSYGVNSTEKGDLSSESTVSRIRTEHFPLTLESARPSHTSQYLCASSNPDSTGELFFGEGSRLTVL.

The rearrangement joins TRBV5-5 to TRBJ1-1; 8 bases line up with TRBD1. The CDR3 is made up of 18 amino acids. CDR1 and CDR2 from the germline V gene are SGHKS and YYEKEE (reference sequence). With 0 bases clipped from V and 4 bases from J, the junction kept 14 bases outside the gene matches. The CDR3 loop is CASSLGTGKFSGVTEAFF. In nucleotides, the CDR3 is TGTGCCAGCAGCTTGGGGACAGGGAAATTTAGTGGGGTCACTGAAGCTTTCTTT.

V usage is TRBV4-1 and J usage is TRBJ1-4; a possible D gene is TRBD1 (6 bases). CDR3 length equals 14 residues. Trimming left V 4 bases short and J 4 bases short, with 10 bases between. Germline CDR1 and CDR2: MGHRA and YSYEKL. The CDR3 nucleotides are TGCGCCAGCAGCCCGGGACACGGTAATGAAAAACTGTTTTTT. Translated: CASSPGHGNEKLFF.

The V gene is TRBV29-1, the J gene TRBJ1-1; perhaps TRBD1 as D (5 bases). CDR3 size: 13 residues. V shed 4 bases and J shed 4 bases, with 13 bases lying between them. Germline lookup yields CDR1 SQVTM and CDR2 ANQGSEA. The CDR3 DNA follows: TGCAGCGTTGTCGGCAGGGTGGGCACTGAAGCTTTCTTT. It codes for CSVVGRVGTEAFF.

The genes are TRBV19 and TRBJ1-3; maybe TRBD1 (6 bases). Germline assignment: CDR1 LNHDA and CDR2 SQIVND (reference sequence). V dropped 3 bases and J dropped 0 bases, with 9 bases sitting between them. The length of the CDR3 is 15 residues. The chain's CDR3 is CASSIRDNSGNTIYF. Here the CDR3 DNA reads TGTGCCAGTAGTATCCGGGACAACTCTGGAAACACCATATATTTT.

This chain joins TRBV24-1 and TRBJ2-1; 9 bases are a match to TRBD1. The CDR3 covers 19 residues. V shed 3 bases, J shed 0 bases, and the junction held 11 bases outside the gene matches. Germline V gene data show CDR1 as KGHDR and CDR2 as SFDVKD. This CDR3 reads CATSDPGTGSHGSYNEQFF. The CDR3 nucleotides read TGTGCCACCAGTGATCCAGGGACAGGGTCCCATGGCTCCTACAATGAGCAGTTCTTC.

As to this clone: Other DNA variants within this sample encode the same CDR3. V and J are TRBV7-9 and TRBJ1-6; D unresolved. The germline V and J ends were trimmed by 1 base and 9 bases, with 10 bases remaining between them. The germline V gene encodes CDR1 SEHNR and CDR2 FQNEAQ (reference sequence). The CDR3 is made up of 14 amino acids. Here the CDR3 DNA reads TGTGCCAGCAGCTTAGGAGGGCTGGGTTCACCCCTCCACTTT. It codes for CASSLGGLGSPLHF.

The J gene is TRBJ1-6, the V gene TRBV5-4; 12 bases line up with TRBD1. The germline V gene encodes CDR1 SGHNT and CDR2 YYREEE (reference sequence). Trimming removed 3 bases from V and 9 bases from J; junction bases left unmatched: 10. This CDR3 is 17 amino acids long. CDR3 in amino acids: CASSSGGTGGAGSPLHF. Here the CDR3 DNA reads TGTGCCAGCAGCTCCGGAGGGACAGGGGGCGCGGGTTCACCCCTCCACTTT.

The chain combines TRBV10-3 with TRBJ2-2; perhaps TRBD2 as D (6 bases). CDR1 and CDR2 (germline): ENHRY, SYGVKD. The V end was cut by 7 bases, the J end by 6 bases, with 15 bases between. The CDR3 runs to 14 residues. The CDR3 nucleotides are TGTGCCATCAAGGAGGGTTCGAGAGCCGGGGAGCTGTTTTTT. Amino acid sequence: CAIKEGSRAGELFF.

The rearrangement links TRBV29-1 to TRBJ2-7; TRBD1 is a possible D gene (6 bases). Germline CDR1 reads SQVTM; CDR2 reads ANQGSEA. Trimming shortened V by 7 bases and J by 4 bases, and 11 bases separated the two germline ends. The CDR3 covers 11 residues. CDR3 in amino acids: CSAATGYEQYF. DNA for the CDR3: TGCAGCGCCGCAACAGGGTACGAGCAGTACTTC.

The gene calls are TRBV10-3 and TRBJ2-7; no clear D gene. Trimming shortened V by 0 bases and J by 0 bases, and 6 bases separated the two germline ends. This CDR3 contains 14 residues. Germline V lookup: CDR1 ENHRY, CDR2 SYGVKD. The CDR3 is CAISESRSSYEQYF. In DNA, the CDR3 is TGTGCCATCAGTGAGTCCCGCAGCTCCTACGAGCAGTACTTC.

V is TRBV5-1 and J is TRBJ1-1, with 10 bases lining up with TRBD1. The length of the CDR3 is 16 residues. CDR1 is SGHRS and CDR2 is YFSETQ in the germline V gene. The V segment lost 3 bases and the J segment 3 bases; nucleotides outside the gene matches: 8. The CDR3 coding sequence is TGCGCCAGCAGCTCCCGGGACAGGGGCGGGCACACTGAAGCTTTCTTT. It specifies CASSSRDRGGHTEAFF.

V usage is TRBV6-2 or TRBV6-3 and J usage is TRBJ2-3, with D possibly TRBD1 on 6 matching bases. Trimming stripped 3 bases from V and 6 bases from J, with 19 bases between. Germline CDR1 and CDR2: MNHEY and SVGEGT. The CDR3 has 16 amino acids. The CDR3 nucleotides are TGTGCCAGCAGTTATTATGGGGGACAACCTGGGGATACGCAGTATTTT. Protein sequence: CASSYYGGQPGDTQYF.

On this clone itself: The junction shows a germline mismatch at one end, possibly a read error. V and J are TRBV15 and TRBJ1-1; TRBD1 might be the D (5 bases). This CDR3 spans 15 amino acids. Germline V gene data show CDR1 as LNHNV and CDR2 as YYDKDF (reference sequence). The CDR3 bases are TGTGCCACCAGCAGAGAGGGGGGGATGAAAACTGAAGCTTTCTTT. It specifies CATSREGGMKTEAFF. Drawing the rest from reference TRBV15 and TRBJ1-1, the complete variable domain is DAMVIQNPRYQVTQFGKPVTLSCSQTLNHNVMYWYQQKSSQAPKLLFHYYDKDFNNEADTPDNFQSRRPNTSFCFLDIRSPGLGDTAMYLCATSREGGMKTEAFFGQGTRLTVV.

The CDR3 region is CASSQERGLAGLSYNEQFF. CDR3 bases: TGTGCCAGCAGCCAAGAGCGGGGGCTAGCGGGACTATCCTACAATGAGCAGTTCTTC. The gene calls are TRBV4-2 and TRBJ2-1; 9 positions agree with TRBD2. The germline gives CDR1 LGHNA, CDR2 YNFKEQ. The junction had 10 bases not matched to a gene; V was cut back by 0 bases and J by 1 base. The length of the CDR3 is 19 residues.

The chain recombines TRBV9 with TRBJ1-2; D gene unclear. CDR3 length: 13 amino acids. The V gene's germline CDR1 is SGDLS and CDR2 YYNGEE. The germline V and J ends were trimmed by 0 bases and 4 bases, with 7 bases remaining between them. The CDR3 DNA follows: TGTGCCAGCAGCGTAGTGTCTCGCTATGGCTACACCTTC. Protein product: CASSVVSRYGYTF.

The rearrangement uses TRBV7-9 and TRBJ2-7, with TRBD1 identical over 9 bases. The germline V gene encodes CDR1 SEHNR and CDR2 FQNEAQ (reference sequence). The CDR3 totals 17 residues. V shed 5 bases and J 3 bases; nucleotides not matched to a gene: 14. CDR3 loop: CASSLYRGQGRFYEQYF. CDR3 DNA: TGTGCCAGCAGCCTGTACCGGGGACAGGGTCGATTCTACGAGCAGTACTTC.

The chain links TRBV7-9 to TRBJ1-1; D perhaps matches TRBD1 (6 bases). The CDR3 is made up of 13 amino acids. The V end lost 5 bases, the J end lost 1 base, and 8 bases lay between the germline ends. Germline CDR1 reads SEHNR; CDR2 reads FQNEAQ (reference sequence). CDR3 sequence (DNA): TGTGCCAGCAGCGAACAGGGGAACACTGAAGCTTTCTTT. Translating it yields CASSEQGNTEAFF.

This chain uses TRBV15 with TRBJ2-1; 8 nucleotides line up with TRBD2. The CDR3 is 14 amino acids. Germline-derived CDR1 and CDR2 are LNHNV and YYDKDF (reference sequence). V lost 1 base, J lost 9 bases, and 5 bases stayed unmatched. CDR3 nucleotide sequence: TGTGCCACCAGCAGAGCGGGAGGGCCTAGTGAGCAGTTCTTC. This codes for CATSRAGGPSEQFF.